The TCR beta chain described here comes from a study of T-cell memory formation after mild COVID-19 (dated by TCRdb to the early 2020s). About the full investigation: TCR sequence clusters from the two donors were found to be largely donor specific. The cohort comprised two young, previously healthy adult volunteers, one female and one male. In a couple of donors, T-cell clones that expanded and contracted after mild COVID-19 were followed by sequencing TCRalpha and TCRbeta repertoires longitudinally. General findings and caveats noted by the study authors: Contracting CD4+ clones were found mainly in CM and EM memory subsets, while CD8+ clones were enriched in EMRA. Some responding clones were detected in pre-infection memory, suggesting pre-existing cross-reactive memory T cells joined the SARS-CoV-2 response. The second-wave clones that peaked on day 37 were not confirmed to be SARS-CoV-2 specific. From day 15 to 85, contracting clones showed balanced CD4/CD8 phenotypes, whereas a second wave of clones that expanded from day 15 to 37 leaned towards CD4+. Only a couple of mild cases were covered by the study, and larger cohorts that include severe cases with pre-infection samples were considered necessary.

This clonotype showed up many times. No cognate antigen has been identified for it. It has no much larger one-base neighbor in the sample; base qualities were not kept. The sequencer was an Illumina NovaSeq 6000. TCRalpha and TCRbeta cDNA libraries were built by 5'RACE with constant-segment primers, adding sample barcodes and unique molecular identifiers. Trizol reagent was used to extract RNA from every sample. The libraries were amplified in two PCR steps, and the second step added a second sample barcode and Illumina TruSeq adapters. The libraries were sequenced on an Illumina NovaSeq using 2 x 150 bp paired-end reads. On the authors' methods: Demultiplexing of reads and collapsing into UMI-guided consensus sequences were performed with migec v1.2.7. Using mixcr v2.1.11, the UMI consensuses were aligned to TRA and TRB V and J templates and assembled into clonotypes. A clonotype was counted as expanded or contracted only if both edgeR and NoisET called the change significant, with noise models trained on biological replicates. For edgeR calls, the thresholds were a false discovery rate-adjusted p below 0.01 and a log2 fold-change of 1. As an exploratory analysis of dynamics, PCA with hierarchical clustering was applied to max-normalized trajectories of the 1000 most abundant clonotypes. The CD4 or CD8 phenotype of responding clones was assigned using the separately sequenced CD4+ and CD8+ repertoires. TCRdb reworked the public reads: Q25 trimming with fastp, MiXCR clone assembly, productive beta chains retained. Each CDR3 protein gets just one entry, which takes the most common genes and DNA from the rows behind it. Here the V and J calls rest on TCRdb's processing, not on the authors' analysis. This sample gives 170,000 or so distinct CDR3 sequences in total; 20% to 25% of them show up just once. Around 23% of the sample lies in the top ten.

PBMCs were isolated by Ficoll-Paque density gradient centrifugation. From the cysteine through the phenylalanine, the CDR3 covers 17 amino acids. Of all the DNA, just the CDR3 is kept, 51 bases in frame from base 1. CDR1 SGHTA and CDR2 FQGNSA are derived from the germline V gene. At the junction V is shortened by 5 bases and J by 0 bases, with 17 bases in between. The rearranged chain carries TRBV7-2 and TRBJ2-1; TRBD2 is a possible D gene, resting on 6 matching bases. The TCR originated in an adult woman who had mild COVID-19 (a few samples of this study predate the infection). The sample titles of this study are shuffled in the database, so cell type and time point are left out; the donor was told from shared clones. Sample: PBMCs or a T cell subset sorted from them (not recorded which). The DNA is TGTGCCAGCAGCCCTGAGTGGGGGGAGTACTCCTACAATGAGCAGTTCTTC. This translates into CASSPEWGEYSYNEQFF.